Shown below are 16 T cell receptor beta chains from a single sample sequenced in a study of cytomegalovirus exposure and HLA in healthy donors. A multiplex PCR was run with 60 Vbeta primers and 13 Jbeta primers. Method: immunoSEQ multiplex PCR; TCRdb's copy keeps in-frame clones and lacks some. The sample has approximately 210,000 clones; 87% are singletons. Sequencing used PBMCs. These receptors originate from a man aged 25 to 40 in good health and CMV-seronegative.

This clone was counted between two and nine times. The chain carries TRBV5-1 and TRBJ1-1; 10 bases agree with TRBD1. V shed 3 bases, J shed 3 bases, and the junction held 5 bases outside the gene matches. The CDR3 extends over 15 amino acids. CDR1 SGHRS and CDR2 YFSETQ come from the germline V gene. The CDR3 sequence: CASSSWTGGYTEAFF. The CDR3 nucleotides read TGCGCCAGCAGCTCATGGACAGGGGGGTACACTGAAGCTTTCTTT. Supplemented by reference TRBV5-1 and TRBJ1-1, the full variable domain reads KAGVTQTPRYLIKTRGQQVTLSCSPISGHRSVSWYQQTPGQGLQFLFEYFSETQRNKGNFPGRFSGRQFSNSRSEMNVSTLELGDSALYLCASSSWTGGYTEAFFGQGTRLTVV.

The genes are TRBV27 and TRBJ2-7, with 10 nucleotides matching TRBD1. The CDR3 consists of 14 residues. With V trimmed by 4 bases and J by 4 bases, 4 bases remained unmatched. In germline, CDR1 is MNHEY, CDR2 SMNVEV (reference sequence). DNA for the CDR3: TGTGCCAGCAGTTCGCTGGGACAGGGGTACGAGCAGTACTTC. It translates to CASSSLGQGYEQYF.

The genes are TRBV6-6 and TRBJ1-5, with D perhaps TRBD1 (5 bases). This CDR3 is built from 15 residues. V was pared by 4 bases and J by 6 bases, with 16 bases between. The germline gives CDR1 MNHNY, CDR2 SVGAGI (reference sequence). CDR3 bases: TGTGCCAGCAGTTGGGGCAGGATAGGTTTTCAGCCCCAGCATTTT. It is translated as CASSWGRIGFQPQHF.

CDR3 sequence: CASSMSGASLFF. The DNA of the CDR3 is TGTGCCAGTAGTATGTCGGGTGCGTCGCTGTTCTTC. This chain connects TRBV19 to TRBJ2-1, with D unresolved. The CDR3 covers 12 residues. The germline V gene has CDR1 LNHDA and CDR2 SQIVND (reference sequence). The V gene lost 3 bases and the J gene lost 15 bases, with 15 bases spanning the gap.

This chain joins TRBV28 and TRBJ1-2; D perhaps matches TRBD1 (6 bases). Germline CDR1 reads MDHEN; CDR2 reads SYDVKM. Trimming pared 5 bases from V and 8 bases from J, leaving 24 bases between. The CDR3 spans 16 residues. CDR3 sequence (DNA): TGTGCCAGCAGTCCGTACGGGACATCTAAAACGGGCGGCTACACCTTC. The encoded protein is CASSPYGTSKTGGYTF.

The rearrangement joins TRBV6-6 to TRBJ1-2; D not certain. V gave up 10 bases and J gave up 4 bases, with 19 bases separating them. This CDR3 is built from 14 residues. CDR1 and CDR2 (germline): MNHNY, SVGAGI (reference sequence). In DNA, the CDR3 is TGTGCCACCAATCCTACTAGGGCAGGCTATGGCTACACCTTC. Translation gives CATNPTRAGYGYTF.

The chain recombines TRBV27 with TRBJ1-2, with D tentatively TRBD1 (6 bases). This CDR3 is built from 12 residues. The V end lost 8 bases, the J end lost 7 bases, and 14 bases lay between the germline ends. The germline gives CDR1 MNHEY, CDR2 SMNVEV (reference sequence). In DNA, the CDR3 is TGTGCCAGCTCCCGGGGAGGGGGTGGCTACACCTTC. This encodes CASSRGGGGYTF.

The chain joins TRBV19 to TRBJ1-4; 7 nucleotides agree with TRBD1. The ends lost 10 bases at V and 6 bases at J; junction bases unmatched: 8. Germline V gene lookup returns CDR1 LNHDA and CDR2 SQIVND (reference sequence). CDR3 size: 13 residues. In DNA, the CDR3 is TGTGCCACCATCGACAGGGTCGATGAAAAACTGTTTTTT. Amino acid sequence: CATIDRVDEKLFF.

This clone occurred a few times. The rearrangement links TRBV10-3 to TRBJ1-3; D is unresolved. The germline V gene has CDR1 ENHRY and CDR2 SYGVKD. V was cut by 4 bases and J by 11 bases, with 12 bases left in between. The CDR3 sequence is 12 residues long. Here the CDR3 DNA reads TGTGCCATCAGTGTCAATTCGGAGGCCATATATTTT. It yields the protein CAISVNSEAIYF.

The chain's CDR3 is CASSFDSGSYEQYF. DNA of the CDR3: TGTGCCAGCAGTTTCGACAGTGGATCCTACGAGCAGTACTTC. J is TRBJ2-7 and V is TRBV6-5; D perhaps matches TRBD1 (5 bases). The V gene lost 4 bases and the J gene lost 1 base, with 11 bases spanning the gap. In germline, CDR1 is MNHEY, CDR2 SVGAGI. The CDR3 runs to 14 residues.

This chain links TRBV30 with TRBJ1-4; a weak D match, TRBD1 (6 bases). The CDR3 runs 14 residues. V shed 0 bases and J shed 7 bases, with 12 bases lying between them. Germline V gene lookup returns CDR1 GTSNPN and CDR2 SVGIG (reference sequence). CDR3: CAWSVPDSGEKLFF. In DNA, the CDR3 is TGTGCCTGGAGTGTTCCGGACAGCGGTGAAAAACTGTTTTTT.

The chain joins TRBV5-1 to TRBJ1-4; TRBD1 might be the D (6 bases). V was cut by 6 bases and J by 4 bases, with 19 bases left in between. Germline V gene sequence: CDR1 SGHRS, CDR2 YFSETQ. CDR3 length: 16 amino acids. CDR3 protein: CASTPSGGQINEKLFF. CDR3 DNA: TGCGCCAGCACCCCTAGCGGCGGACAGATTAATGAAAAACTGTTTTTT.

This CDR3 is CASRLNGIPRSNQPQHF. In DNA form, the CDR3 reads TGTGCCAGCAGACTAAACGGCATCCCTCGAAGCAATCAGCCCCAGCATTTT. The chain uses TRBV28 and TRBJ1-5; no reliable D call. The CDR3 spans 17 residues. Trimming cost V 6 bases and J 1 base, with 19 bases left between them. CDR1 is MDHEN, CDR2 SYDVKM, per germline.

V usage is TRBV7-2 and J usage is TRBJ1-3; D is uncertain. Per germline, CDR1 SGHTA and CDR2 FQGNSA. V was shortened by 6 bases and J by 1 base, with 7 bases between the two germline ends. CDR3 length: 13 residues. The DNA of the CDR3 is TGTGCCAGCAGTCCCGGGTCTGGAAACACCATATATTTT. It yields the protein CASSPGSGNTIYF. Based on the CDR3 plus reference TRBV7-2 and TRBJ1-3, the full variable domain is GAGVSQSPSNKVTEKGKDVELRCDPISGHTALYWYRQSLGQGLEFLIYFQGNSAPDKSGLPSDRFSAERTGGSVSTLTIQRTQQEDSAVYLCASSPGSGNTIYFGEGSWLTVV.

This chain uses TRBV19 with TRBJ1-2; D is possibly TRBD1 (5 bases). V shed 3 bases and J shed 8 bases, with 13 bases lying between them. This CDR3 spans 13 amino acids. Germline lookup yields CDR1 LNHDA and CDR2 SQIVND (reference sequence). CDR3 in amino acids: CASSIGGGSGYTF. DNA of the CDR3: TGTGCCAGTAGTATCGGTGGGGGGAGCGGCTACACCTTC.

The V and J genes are TRBV5-4 and TRBJ2-1, with a tentative D call TRBD2 (5 bases). The CDR3 sequence is 14 residues long. Trimming shortened V by 2 bases and J by 7 bases, and 13 bases separated the two germline ends. Germline CDR1 is SGHNT and CDR2 is YYREEE (reference sequence). The DNA of the CDR3 is TGTGCCAGCAGCTTAGGAGGCGGTTTGAATGAGCAGTTCTTC. It translates to CASSLGGGLNEQFF.